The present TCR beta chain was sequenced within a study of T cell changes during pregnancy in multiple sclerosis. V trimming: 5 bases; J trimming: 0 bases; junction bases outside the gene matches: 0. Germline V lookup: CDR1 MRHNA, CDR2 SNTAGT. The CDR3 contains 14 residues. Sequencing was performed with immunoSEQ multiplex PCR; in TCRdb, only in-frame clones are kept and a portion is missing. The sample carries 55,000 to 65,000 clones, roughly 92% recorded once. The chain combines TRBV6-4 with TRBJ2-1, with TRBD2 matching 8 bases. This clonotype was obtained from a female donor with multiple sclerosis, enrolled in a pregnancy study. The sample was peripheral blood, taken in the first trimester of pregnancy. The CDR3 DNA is TGTGCCAGCAGTCGGGGGGGCTCCTACAATGAGCAGTTCTTC. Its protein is CASSRGGSYNEQFF.